Below are 32 T cell receptor beta chains sequenced from a single sample in a study of blood T cell repertoires in COVID-19. The data were produced by immunoSEQ multiplex PCR, yet TCRdb's version contains in-frame clones alone and is incomplete. The data show roughly 16,000 clones, 89% seen once. The source material was peripheral blood. The receptors stem from a man of 80 years or more with acute or convalescent COVID-19.

The V gene is TRBV10-3, the J gene TRBJ2-6; TRBD1 might be the D (7 bases). V was trimmed by 8 bases and J by 0 bases, leaving 26 bases between them. From germline, CDR1 is ENHRY and CDR2 SYGVKD. The CDR3 has 20 residues. CDR3 protein: CAIARPGGKFSSSGANVLTF. The CDR3, as DNA: TGTGCCATCGCGCGCCCAGGGGGGAAGTTTTCCAGCTCTGGGGCCAACGTCCTGACTTTC.

The V gene is TRBV5-5, the J gene TRBJ2-2, with D unresolved. The CDR3 length is 15 residues. CDR1 is SGHKS and CDR2 is YYEKEE in the germline V gene (reference sequence). V was clipped by 2 bases and J by 0 bases, with 8 bases between them. The CDR3 region is CASSFGGSNTGELFF. In DNA form, the CDR3 reads TGTGCCAGCAGCTTTGGCGGCTCGAACACCGGGGAGCTGTTTTTT.

V gene TRBV5-1 combines with J gene TRBJ1-1; no clear D gene. Germline CDR1 SGHRS, CDR2 YFSETQ. Trimming took off 0 bases at V and 4 bases at J, with 10 bases between the two ends. This CDR3 is built from 14 residues. This CDR3 is CASSLAFQSTEAFF. The CDR3 DNA reads TGCGCCAGCAGCTTGGCCTTCCAGTCCACTGAAGCTTTCTTT.

The CDR3 reads CASSWGQGANEQFF. CDR3 nucleotide sequence: TGCGCCAGCAGCTGGGGACAGGGGGCGAATGAGCAGTTCTTC. J is TRBJ2-1 and V is TRBV5-1; 12 nucleotides agree with TRBD1. The CDR3 consists of 14 residues. Germline CDR1 is SGHRS and CDR2 is YFSETQ. Unmatched junction bases numbered 2, after V lost 3 bases and J lost 7 bases.

This clone has just one count. The chain employs TRBV9 and TRBJ2-5, with 10 bases lining up with TRBD2. J gave up 5 bases and V 3 bases, and 4 bases lay outside the gene matches. This CDR3 is built from 14 residues. Per germline, CDR1 SGDLS and CDR2 YYNGEE. CDR3 residues: CASSESGRVETQYF. In DNA form, the CDR3 reads TGTGCCAGCAGCGAAAGCGGGAGGGTCGAGACCCAGTACTTC.

The chain has TRBV10-3 and TRBJ1-6, with TRBD1 matching over 10 bases. CDR1 is ENHRY and CDR2 is SYGVKD in the germline V gene. The V gene end was trimmed by 5 bases and the J gene end by 7 bases; junction bases not matched to a gene: 5. This CDR3 spans 15 amino acids. CDR3 residues: CAISPGQGVNSPLHF. CDR3 nucleotide sequence: TGTGCCATCAGTCCCGGACAGGGGGTCAATTCACCCCTCCACTTT.

The V call is TRBV5-5, the J call TRBJ1-2; no reliable D call. Trimming took off 4 bases at V and 3 bases at J, with 16 bases between the two ends. In germline, CDR1 is SGHKS, CDR2 YYEKEE (reference sequence). The CDR3 covers 15 residues. The CDR3 here is CASSPTGIQDYGYTF. The CDR3 nucleotides are TGTGCCAGCAGCCCGACGGGGATCCAGGACTATGGCTACACCTTC. Full variable domain (missing parts from reference TRBV5-5 and TRBJ1-2): DAGVTQSPTHLIKTRGQQVTLRCSPISGHKSVSWYQQVLGQGPQFIFQYYEKEERGRGNFPDRFSARQFPNYSSELNVNALLLGDSALYLCASSPTGIQDYGYTFGSGTRLTVV.

V usage is TRBV30 and J usage is TRBJ1-1; 7 bases map to TRBD1. CDR3 length: 12 amino acids. Germline V gives CDR1 GTSNPN, CDR2 SVGIG (reference sequence). J gave up 10 bases and V 0 bases, and 5 bases lay outside the gene matches. Here the CDR3 DNA reads TGTGCCTGGAGTGTACAGGCAGGGGGAGCTTTCTTT. It is translated as CAWSVQAGGAFF. The full variable domain, its missing parts supplied by reference TRBV30 and TRBJ1-1, is SQTIHQWPATLVQPVGSPLSLECTVEGTSNPNLYWYRQAAGRGLQLLFYSVGIGQISSEVPQNLSASRPQDRQFILSSKKLLLSDSGFYLCAWSVQAGGAFFGQGTRLTVV.

The chain is built from TRBV7-9 and TRBJ2-7, with TRBD1 as a possible D gene (5 bases). Germline V gene data show CDR1 as SEHNR and CDR2 as FQNEAQ (reference sequence). Trimming stripped 4 bases from V and 6 bases from J, with 10 bases between. This CDR3 contains 12 residues. For the CDR3, the DNA is TGTGCCAGCAGCTCGGACATGGGCGAGCAGTACTTC. Its protein product is CASSSDMGEQYF. Combining the CDR3 with reference TRBV7-9 and TRBJ2-7 gives the whole variable domain DTGVSQNPRHKITKRGQNVTFRCDPISEHNRLYWYRQTLGQGPEFLTYFQNEAQLEKSRLLSDRFSAERPKGSFSTLEIQRTEQGDSAMYLCASSSDMGEQYFGPGTRLTVT.

The genes are TRBV6-1 and TRBJ1-3, with unresolved D. Trimming stripped 2 bases from V and 0 bases from J, with 11 bases between. CDR3 length: 16 amino acids. CDR1 and CDR2 from the germline V gene are MNHNS and SASEGT. The CDR3 DNA is TGTGCCAGCAGTGAACTGTTAGTCCTCTCTGGAAACACCATATATTTT. Encoded protein: CASSELLVLSGNTIYF.

The genes are TRBV6-5 and TRBJ1-1; D gene unclear. Germline values: CDR1 MNHEY, CDR2 SVGAGI. V shed 5 bases and J shed 5 bases, with 18 bases lying between them. The CDR3 loop spans 15 amino acids. The CDR3 region has the DNA TGTGCCAGCAGTCTCATGACGGCGTCGCGGACTGAAGCTTTCTTT. Translated, it gives CASSLMTASRTEAFF.

Only a few counts were recorded for this clone. The gene calls are TRBV27 and TRBJ1-5; 11 bases line up with TRBD1. V was pared by 0 bases and J by 7 bases, with 5 bases of the junction left unmatched. This CDR3 is built from 16 residues. Germline assignment: CDR1 MNHEY and CDR2 SMNVEV (reference sequence). The CDR3, as DNA: TGTGCCAGCAGTTTATCTCGGACAGGGGGCGGCCAGCCCCAGCATTTT. Amino acids: CASSLSRTGGGQPQHF.

This clone was detected once. This sequence joins TRBV7-3 and TRBJ2-1; D uncertain. Trimming took 5 bases from V and 10 from J, leaving 15 bases between them. The CDR3 totals 13 residues. Germline loops: CDR1 SGHTA, CDR2 FQGTGA. The CDR3, as DNA: TGTGCCAGCAGCCTCCCTCCGAGCCGGGAGCAGTTCTTC. Residues: CASSLPPSREQFF.

This clone was detected once. The chain is built from TRBV3-1 (or the pseudogene TRBV3-2) and TRBJ1-5; 8 bases fit TRBD1. V dropped 4 bases and J dropped 7; count of bases not matched to a gene: 6. Germline CDR1 reads LGHDT; CDR2 reads YNNKEL (reference sequence). The CDR3 totals 14 residues. CDR3 residues: CASSRSQGDQPQHF. In DNA, the CDR3 is TGTGCCAGCAGCCGCTCACAGGGGGACCAGCCCCAGCATTTT.

The J gene is TRBJ1-3, the V gene TRBV21-1; no DNA check was done on the table's D call, TRBD1. TRBV21-1 is a pseudogene. This CDR3 has 19 amino acids. DNA for the CDR3: TGTGCCAGCAGCGCCGAGACATGTATTCCCTTAAGCTCTGGAAACACCATATATTTT. Translation gives CASSAETCIPLSSGNTIYF.

V usage is TRBV2 and J usage is TRBJ1-3; no reliable D call. V lost 3 bases to trimming and J lost 0 bases, with 9 bases between them. Germline CDR1 reads SNHLY; CDR2 reads FYNNEI. CDR3 length: 15 amino acids. CDR3 residues: CASSEGPSSGNTIYF. The CDR3 nucleotides read TGTGCCAGCAGTGAGGGCCCCTCCTCTGGAAACACCATATATTTT. Combining the CDR3 with reference TRBV2 and TRBJ1-3 gives the whole variable domain EPEVTQTPSHQVTQMGQEVILRCVPISNHLYFYWYRQILGQKVEFLVSFYNNEISEKSEIFDDQFSVERPDGSNFTLKIRSTKLEDSAMYFCASSEGPSSGNTIYFGEGSWLTVV.

J is TRBJ1-3 and V is TRBV7-9, with 7 bases matching TRBD1. With V trimmed by 5 bases and J by 4 bases, 11 bases remained unmatched. The germline V gene has CDR1 SEHNR and CDR2 FQNEAQ (reference sequence). CDR3 length: 16 amino acids. CDR3 in amino acids: CASSHLEGAPGNTIYF. The CDR3 bases are TGTGCCAGCAGCCACCTGGAGGGGGCTCCAGGAAACACCATATATTTT.

The chain links TRBV7-9 to TRBJ1-1; 7 nucleotides line up with TRBD1. The CDR3 is 13 residues long. Germline CDR1 reads SEHNR; CDR2 reads FQNEAQ (reference sequence). Trimming removed 8 bases from V and 10 bases from J; junction bases left unmatched: 13. The chain's CDR3 is CASDIDSQGVAFF. CDR3 coding DNA: TGTGCCAGCGATATAGATAGCCAGGGGGTAGCTTTCTTT.

The rearrangement links TRBV4-1 to TRBJ1-1, with 8 bases that match TRBD1. Germline V gives CDR1 MGHRA, CDR2 YSYEKL. Germline trimming cut 2 bases from V and 0 bases from J; bases unmatched to any gene: 20. The CDR3 contains 21 residues. CDR3 bases: TGCGCCAGCAGCCAACACTCCTTTTTCCGGACAGGGTACCCCATGAACACTGAAGCTTTCTTT. As protein: CASSQHSFFRTGYPMNTEAFF.

The V and J genes are TRBV30 and TRBJ2-5; perhaps TRBD2 as D (5 bases). In germline, CDR1 is GTSNPN, CDR2 SVGIG (reference sequence). This CDR3 is built from 16 residues. Trimming took 5 bases from V and 1 from J, leaving 20 bases between them. The CDR3 region is CAWRPPGWAIQETQYF. CDR3 nucleotide sequence: TGTGCCTGGCGTCCCCCGGGGTGGGCAATCCAAGAGACCCAGTACTTC.

The chain combines TRBV7-2 with TRBJ2-7, with TRBD1 matching over 9 bases. The V and J ends lost 1 base and 5 bases, in that order; junction bases with no gene match: 12. CDR1 is SGHTA, CDR2 FQGNSA, per germline. The CDR3 contains 17 residues. CDR3 bases: TGTGCCAGCAGCTTAGTTACGACAGGGGGTGTATCAGACGAGCAGTACTTC. Translating gives CASSLVTTGGVSDEQYF.

The table lists this clone with a count of one. The genes are TRBV5-1 and TRBJ1-2; 9 nucleotides match TRBD1. CDR1 is SGHRS and CDR2 is YFSETQ in the germline V gene. The ends lost 0 bases at V and 4 bases at J; junction bases unmatched: 4. This CDR3 comprises 15 residues. CDR3 sequence (DNA): TGCGCCAGCAGCTTGGATCCACAGGGGGCCTATGGCTACACCTTC. Protein: CASSLDPQGAYGYTF.

V gene TRBV13 combines with J gene TRBJ1-4; TRBD1 matches 8 bases. The germline gives CDR1 PRHDT, CDR2 FYEKMQ (reference sequence). Trimming cost V 3 bases and J 8 bases; bases outside gene matches: 14. This CDR3 is 17 amino acids long. As DNA, the CDR3 is TGTGCCAGCAGCTTCAGGGGAACAGGGGGGCCTGGCGAAAAACTGTTTTTT. This translates into CASSFRGTGGPGEKLFF.

CDR3 loop: CASSQGRFGTDTQYF. DNA for the CDR3: TGTGCCAGCAGTCAAGGCAGGTTTGGCACAGATACGCAGTATTTT. The J gene is TRBJ2-3, the V gene TRBV7-7; unclear D gene. The CDR3 contains 15 residues. The germline gives CDR1 SSHAT, CDR2 FNYEAQ (reference sequence). Trimming stripped 6 bases from V and 1 base from J, with 14 bases between.

The chain has TRBV9 and TRBJ2-5; tentative D call: TRBD2 (6 bases). Germline V gene sequence: CDR1 SGDLS, CDR2 YYNGEE. Trimming removed 0 bases from V and 4 bases from J, with 10 bases in between. This CDR3 contains 14 residues. Here the CDR3 DNA reads TGTGCCAGCAGCGTAGGTCCAGCGGGAGAGACCCAGTACTTC. Protein product: CASSVGPAGETQYF.

V gene TRBV25-1 combines with J gene TRBJ1-1; weak D call: TRBD1 (5 bases). V shed 4 bases and J shed 1 base, with 10 bases lying between them. The CDR3 has 14 amino acids. CDR1 is MGHDK, CDR2 SYGVNS, per germline. The DNA of the CDR3 is TGTGCCAGCAGTGCTTGGACACCGAACACTGAAGCTTTCTTT. Translation gives CASSAWTPNTEAFF. Full variable domain (missing parts from reference TRBV25-1 and TRBJ1-1): EADIYQTPRYLVIGTGKKITLECSQTMGHDKMYWYQQDPGMELHLIHYSYGVNSTEKGDLSSESTVSRIRTEHFPLTLESARPSHTSQYLCASSAWTPNTEAFFGQGTRLTVV.

For the CDR3, the DNA is TGCGCCAGCTCGGAGCAGGGGGGCACTGAAGCTTTCTTT. Amino acid sequence: CASSEQGGTEAFF. The genes are TRBV10-2 and TRBJ1-1, with 7 bases lining up with TRBD1. J lost 4 bases, V lost 8 bases, and 7 bases had no gene match. Germline values: CDR1 WSHSY, CDR2 SAAADI. The CDR3 runs to 13 residues.

The rearrangement uses TRBV6-2 or TRBV6-3 and TRBJ2-2; 13 nucleotides agree with TRBD2. V was clipped by 6 bases and J by 8 bases; unmatched bases: 12. The CDR3 consists of 17 residues. Germline V lookup: CDR1 MNHEY, CDR2 SVGEGT. The CDR3 reads CASSLIGLAGVAGELFF. The CDR3 bases are TGTGCCAGCAGCCTCATCGGACTAGCGGGAGTAGCGGGGGAGCTGTTTTTT.

The V and J genes are TRBV19 and TRBJ2-1; 10 bases match TRBD2. Germline CDR1 reads LNHDA; CDR2 reads SQIVND (reference sequence). V was pared by 6 bases and J by 3 bases, with 5 bases of the junction left unmatched. The CDR3 has 15 residues. Written as DNA, the CDR3 is TGTGCCAGTAGCTTAGCGGGAGGTGACTACAATGAGCAGTTCTTC. As protein: CASSLAGGDYNEQFF.

The V gene is TRBV30, the J gene TRBJ1-6; D unclear. Germline lookup yields CDR1 GTSNPN and CDR2 SVGIG (reference sequence). V shed 4 bases and J shed 7 bases, with 17 bases lying between them. The CDR3 spans 15 residues. CDR3 coding DNA: TGTGCCTGGACCAGATGGGCAGGAGGCAATTCACCCCTCCACTTT. Protein: CAWTRWAGGNSPLHF.

The rearrangement links TRBV7-9 to TRBJ2-3; D gene unclear. Germline-derived CDR1 and CDR2 are SEHNR and FQNEAQ (reference sequence). The germline V and J ends were trimmed by 3 bases and 6 bases, with 4 bases remaining between them. This CDR3 contains 11 residues. The CDR3 DNA reads as TGTGCCAGCAGCTTCCTGGATACGCAGTATTTT. Its translation: CASSFLDTQYF.

The chain links TRBV7-8 to TRBJ2-7; D may be TRBD2 (6 bases). CDR1 is SGHVS and CDR2 is FQNEAQ in the germline V gene. V was shortened by 5 bases and J by 1 base, with 18 bases between the two germline ends. The CDR3 contains 16 residues. CDR3 sequence reads: CASSPLPGTVSYEQYF. For the CDR3, the DNA is TGTGCCAGCAGCCCCCTCCCTGGGACTGTATCCTACGAGCAGTACTTC. Full variable domain (missing parts from reference TRBV7-8 and TRBJ2-7): GAGVSQSPRYKVAKRGQDVALRCDPISGHVSLFWYQQALGQGPEFLTYFQNEAQLDKSGLPSDRFFAERPEGSVSTLKIQRTQQEDSAVYLCASSPLPGTVSYEQYFGPGTRLTVT.